This TCR beta chain was retrieved from a study of identical twins. TCRdb called the 5' RACE reads again in MiXCR, with one record for every CDR3 protein. This sample carries around 550,000 distinct CDR3 sequences, roughly 15% of them seen once, and the ten largest clones take roughly 0.44%. The junction had 4 bases not matched to a gene; V was cut back by 1 base and J by 7 bases. The CDR3 has 15 amino acids. CDR1 is LGHDT and CDR2 is YNNKEL in the germline V gene (reference sequence). This clonotype was observed a few times. The sample also formed part of further work on yellow fever vaccine responses in identical twins.

The V gene is TRBV3-1, the J gene TRBJ2-3; 11 bases map to TRBD1. This receptor was identified in a woman under 30 in good health. The material sequenced was CD4+ T cells sorted from blood. As DNA, the CDR3 is TGTGCCAGCAGCCAAGGCGGGACAGGGGGGAATACGCAGTATTTT. Residues: CASSQGGTGGNTQYF.